This record concerns one T cell receptor (beta chain) sequence. Only in-frame clones appear in the TCRdb table, and some are missing; sequencing was by immunoSEQ multiplex PCR. Here the sample spans roughly 200,000 clones, 70% to 80% being singletons. The sample comes from a study of blood T cell repertoires in COVID-19. On the study more broadly: Sources were T cells, B-cell-depleted T cells, or PBMCs; the material itself was cDNA or gDNA.

The CDR3 loop spans 14 amino acids. V trimming: 4 bases; J trimming: 3 bases; junction bases outside the gene matches: 4. Looked up from germline, CDR1 is LNHDA and CDR2 is SQIVND (reference sequence). This clonotype was sampled from a woman aged 40 to 55 with COVID-19, enrolled during active disease. The chain recombines TRBV19 with TRBJ2-7; 9 nucleotides agree with TRBD1. The sample consisted of peripheral blood. CDR3 DNA: TGTGCCAGTAGTACCACAGGGGGCAGCTACGAGCAGTACTTC. Translating gives CASSTTGGSYEQYF.